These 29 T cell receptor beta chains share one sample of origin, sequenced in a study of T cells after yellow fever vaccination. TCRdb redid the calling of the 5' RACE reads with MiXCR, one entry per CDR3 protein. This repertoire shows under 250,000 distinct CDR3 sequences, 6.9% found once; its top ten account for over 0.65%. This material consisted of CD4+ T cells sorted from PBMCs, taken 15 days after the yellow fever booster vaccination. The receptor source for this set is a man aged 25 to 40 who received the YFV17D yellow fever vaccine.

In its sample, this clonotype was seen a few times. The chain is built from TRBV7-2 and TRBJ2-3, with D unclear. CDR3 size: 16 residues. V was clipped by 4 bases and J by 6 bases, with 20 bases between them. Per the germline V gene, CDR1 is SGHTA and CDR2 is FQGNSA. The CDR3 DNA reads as TGTGCCAGCAGCTCAAGTCGGGCTAGTTTGTACGATACGCAGTATTTT. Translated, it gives CASSSSRASLYDTQYF.

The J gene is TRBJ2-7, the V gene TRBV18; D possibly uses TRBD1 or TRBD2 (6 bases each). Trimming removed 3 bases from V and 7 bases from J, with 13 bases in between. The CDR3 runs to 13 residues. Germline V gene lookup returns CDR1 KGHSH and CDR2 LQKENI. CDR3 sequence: CASSPTGAREQYF. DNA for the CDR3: TGTGCCAGCTCACCGACGGGGGCTCGGGAGCAGTACTTC. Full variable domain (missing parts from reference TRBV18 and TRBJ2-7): NAGVMQNPRHLVRRRGQEARLRCSPMKGHSHVYWYRQLPEEGLKFMVYLQKENIIDESGMPKERFSAEFPKEGPSILRIQQVVRGDSAAYFCASSPTGAREQYFGPGTRLTVT.

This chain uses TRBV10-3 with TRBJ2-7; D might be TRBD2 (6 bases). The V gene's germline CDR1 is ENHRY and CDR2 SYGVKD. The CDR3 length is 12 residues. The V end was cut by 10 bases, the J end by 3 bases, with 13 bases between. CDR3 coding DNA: TGTGCCACCCGACCGGAGGGCTACGAGCAGTACTTC. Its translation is CATRPEGYEQYF.

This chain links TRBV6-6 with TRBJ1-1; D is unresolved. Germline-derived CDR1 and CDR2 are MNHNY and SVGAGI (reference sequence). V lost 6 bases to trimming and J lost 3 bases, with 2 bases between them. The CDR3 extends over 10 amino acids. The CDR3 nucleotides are TGTGCCAGCAGAGACACTGAAGCTTTCTTT. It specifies CASRDTEAFF.

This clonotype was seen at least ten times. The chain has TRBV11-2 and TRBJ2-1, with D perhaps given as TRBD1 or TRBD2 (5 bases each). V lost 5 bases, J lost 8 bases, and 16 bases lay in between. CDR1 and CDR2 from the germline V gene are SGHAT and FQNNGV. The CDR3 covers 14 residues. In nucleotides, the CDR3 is TGTGCCAGCAGCAGGGACCAGGGATTCTATGAGCAGTTCTTC. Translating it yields CASSRDQGFYEQFF.

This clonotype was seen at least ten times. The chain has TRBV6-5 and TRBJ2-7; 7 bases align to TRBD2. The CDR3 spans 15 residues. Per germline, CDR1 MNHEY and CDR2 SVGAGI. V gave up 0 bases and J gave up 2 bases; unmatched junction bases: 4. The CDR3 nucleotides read TGTGCCAGCAGTTACTCCCCTAGCGGAGCCTACGAGCAGTACTTC. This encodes CASSYSPSGAYEQYF.

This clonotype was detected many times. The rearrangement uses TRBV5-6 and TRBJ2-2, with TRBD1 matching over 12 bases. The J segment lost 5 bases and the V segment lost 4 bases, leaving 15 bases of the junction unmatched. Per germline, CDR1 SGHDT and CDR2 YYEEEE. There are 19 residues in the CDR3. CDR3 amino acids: CASSPGTGGAVFRTGELFF. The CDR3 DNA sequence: TGTGCCAGCAGCCCCGGGACAGGGGGCGCAGTTTTTCGTACCGGGGAGCTGTTTTTT.

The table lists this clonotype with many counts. CDR3 in DNA: TGTGCCAGCACTAGGCCTCCCTACAATGAGCAGTTCTTC. It is translated as CASTRPPYNEQFF. The chain recombines TRBV25-1 with TRBJ2-1; D remains ambiguous. In germline, CDR1 is MGHDK, CDR2 SYGVNS. The V end lost 7 bases, the J end lost 2 bases, and 9 bases lay between the germline ends. The CDR3 spans 13 residues.

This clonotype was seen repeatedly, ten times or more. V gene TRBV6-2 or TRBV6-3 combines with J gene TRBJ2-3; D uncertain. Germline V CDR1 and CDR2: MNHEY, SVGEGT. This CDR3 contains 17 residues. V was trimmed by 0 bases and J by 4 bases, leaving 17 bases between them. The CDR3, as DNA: TGTGCCAGCAGTTACTCGTTGCTAGTAGGTATCCCAGATACGCAGTATTTT. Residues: CASSYSLLVGIPDTQYF.

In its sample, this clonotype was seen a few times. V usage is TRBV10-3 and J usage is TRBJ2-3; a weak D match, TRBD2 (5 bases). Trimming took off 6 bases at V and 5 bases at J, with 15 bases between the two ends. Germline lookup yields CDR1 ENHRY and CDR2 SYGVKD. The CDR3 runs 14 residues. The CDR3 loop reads CAIRGAGREDTQYF. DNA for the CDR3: TGTGCCATCAGGGGCGCAGGACGGGAAGATACGCAGTATTTT.

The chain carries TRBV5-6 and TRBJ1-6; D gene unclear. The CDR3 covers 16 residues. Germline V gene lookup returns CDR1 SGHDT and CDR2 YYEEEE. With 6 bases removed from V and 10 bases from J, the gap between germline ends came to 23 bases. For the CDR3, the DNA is TGTGCCAGCAACGCCGGGCCCTGGGGATCGGGATCACCCCTCCACTTT. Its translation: CASNAGPWGSGSPLHF.

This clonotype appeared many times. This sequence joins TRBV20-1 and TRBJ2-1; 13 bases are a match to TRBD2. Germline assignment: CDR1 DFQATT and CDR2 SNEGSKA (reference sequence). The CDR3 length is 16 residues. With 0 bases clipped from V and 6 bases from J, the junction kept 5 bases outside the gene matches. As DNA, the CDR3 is TGCAGTGCTAGAGATCCTTGGACTAGCGGGGGCAATGAGCAGTTCTTC. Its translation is CSARDPWTSGGNEQFF.

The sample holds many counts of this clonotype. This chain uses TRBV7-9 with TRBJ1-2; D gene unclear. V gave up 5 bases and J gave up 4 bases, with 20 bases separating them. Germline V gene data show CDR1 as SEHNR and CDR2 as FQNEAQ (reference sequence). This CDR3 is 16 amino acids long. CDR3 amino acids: CASSLGTDPVGYGYTF. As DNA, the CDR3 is TGTGCCAGCAGCCTAGGTACCGATCCGGTTGGCTATGGCTACACCTTC.

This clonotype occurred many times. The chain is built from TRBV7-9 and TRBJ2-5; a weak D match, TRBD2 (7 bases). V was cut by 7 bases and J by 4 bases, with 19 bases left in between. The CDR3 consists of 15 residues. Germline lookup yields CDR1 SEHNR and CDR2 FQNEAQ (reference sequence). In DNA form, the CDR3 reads TGTGCCAGCAAGCCGGCGGAAGGGGGGGTAGAGACCCAGTACTTC. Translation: CASKPAEGGVETQYF.

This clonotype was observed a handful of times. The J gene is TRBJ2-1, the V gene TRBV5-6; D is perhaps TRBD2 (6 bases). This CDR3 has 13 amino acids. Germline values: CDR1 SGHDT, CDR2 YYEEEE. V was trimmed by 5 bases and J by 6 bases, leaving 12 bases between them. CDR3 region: CASRRDLSNEQFF. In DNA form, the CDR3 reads TGTGCCAGCAGGCGGGACCTAAGCAATGAGCAGTTCTTC.

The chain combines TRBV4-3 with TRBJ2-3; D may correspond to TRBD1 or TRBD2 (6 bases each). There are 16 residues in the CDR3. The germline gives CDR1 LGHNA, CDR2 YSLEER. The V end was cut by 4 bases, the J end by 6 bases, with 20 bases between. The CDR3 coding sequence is TGCGCCAGCAGCCCGAGCCGGGTGCAGGGGAGGGATACGCAGTATTTT. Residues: CASSPSRVQGRDTQYF.

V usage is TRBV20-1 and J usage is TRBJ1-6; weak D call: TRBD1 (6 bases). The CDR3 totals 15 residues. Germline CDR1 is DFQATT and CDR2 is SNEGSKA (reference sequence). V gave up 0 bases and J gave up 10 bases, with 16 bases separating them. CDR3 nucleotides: TGCAGTGCTAGAGATCCGCCAGGGGTTTGGTCACCCCTCCACTTT. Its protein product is CSARDPPGVWSPLHF.

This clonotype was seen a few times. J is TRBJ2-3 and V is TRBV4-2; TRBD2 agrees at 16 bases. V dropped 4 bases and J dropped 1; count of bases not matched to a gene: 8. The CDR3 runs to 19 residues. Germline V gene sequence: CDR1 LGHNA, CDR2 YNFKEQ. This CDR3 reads CASSRNPGLAGGGTDTQYF. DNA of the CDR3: TGTGCCAGCAGCCGCAATCCGGGACTAGCGGGAGGGGGCACAGATACGCAGTATTTT.

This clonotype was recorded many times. The CDR3: CASRSWGDTGELFF. CDR3 nucleotide sequence: TGTGCCAGCAGGTCGTGGGGGGACACCGGGGAGCTGTTTTTT. The rearrangement links TRBV6-5 to TRBJ2-2; TRBD2 might be the D (6 bases). The germline CDR1 and CDR2 sequences are MNHEY and SVGAGI. Trimming pared 6 bases from V and 3 bases from J, leaving 11 bases between. This CDR3 comprises 14 residues.

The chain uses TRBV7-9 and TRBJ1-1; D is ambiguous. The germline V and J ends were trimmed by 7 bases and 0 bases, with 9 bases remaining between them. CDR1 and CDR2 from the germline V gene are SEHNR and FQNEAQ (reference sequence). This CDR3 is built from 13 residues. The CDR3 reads CASNPDLNTEAFF. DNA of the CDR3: TGTGCCAGCAACCCGGACCTGAACACTGAAGCTTTCTTT.

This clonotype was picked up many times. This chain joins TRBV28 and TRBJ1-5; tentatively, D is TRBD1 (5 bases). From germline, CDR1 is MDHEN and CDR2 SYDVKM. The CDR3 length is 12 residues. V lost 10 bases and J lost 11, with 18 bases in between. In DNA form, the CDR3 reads TGTGCCATCGGGACGGTAGGGAAGGCCCAGCATTTT. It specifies CAIGTVGKAQHF.

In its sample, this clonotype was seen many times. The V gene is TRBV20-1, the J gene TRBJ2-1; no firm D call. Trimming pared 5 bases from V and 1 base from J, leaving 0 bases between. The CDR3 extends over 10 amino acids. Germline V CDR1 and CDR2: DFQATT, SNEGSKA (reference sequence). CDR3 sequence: CSASYNEQFF. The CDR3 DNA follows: TGCAGTGCTTCCTACAATGAGCAGTTCTTC.

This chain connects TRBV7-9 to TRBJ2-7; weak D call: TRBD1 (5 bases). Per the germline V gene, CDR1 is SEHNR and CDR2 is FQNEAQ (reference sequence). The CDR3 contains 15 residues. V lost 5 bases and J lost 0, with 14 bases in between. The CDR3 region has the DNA TGTGCCAGCAGCCCCACAGGCATCTACTCCTACGAGCAGTACTTC. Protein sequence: CASSPTGIYSYEQYF.

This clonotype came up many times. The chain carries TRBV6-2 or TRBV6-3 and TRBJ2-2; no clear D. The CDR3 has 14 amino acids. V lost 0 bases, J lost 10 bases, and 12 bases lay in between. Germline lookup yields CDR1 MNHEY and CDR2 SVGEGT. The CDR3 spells CASSYSGSAPELFF. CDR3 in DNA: TGTGCCAGCAGTTACTCGGGGTCGGCCCCGGAGCTGTTTTTT.

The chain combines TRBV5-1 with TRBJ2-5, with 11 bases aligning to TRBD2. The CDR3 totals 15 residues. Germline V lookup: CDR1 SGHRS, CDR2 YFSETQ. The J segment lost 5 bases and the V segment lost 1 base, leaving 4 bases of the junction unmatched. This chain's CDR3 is CASSLLAGGLETQYF. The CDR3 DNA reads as TGCGCCAGCAGCTTGTTAGCGGGAGGGCTTGAGACCCAGTACTTC.

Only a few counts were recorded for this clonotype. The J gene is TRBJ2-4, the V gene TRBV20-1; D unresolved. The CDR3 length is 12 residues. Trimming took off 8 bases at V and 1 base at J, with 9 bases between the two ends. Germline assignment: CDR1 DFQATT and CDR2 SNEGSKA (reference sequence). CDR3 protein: CSILGAKNIQYF. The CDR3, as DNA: TGCAGTATCCTAGGGGCCAAAAACATTCAGTACTTC.

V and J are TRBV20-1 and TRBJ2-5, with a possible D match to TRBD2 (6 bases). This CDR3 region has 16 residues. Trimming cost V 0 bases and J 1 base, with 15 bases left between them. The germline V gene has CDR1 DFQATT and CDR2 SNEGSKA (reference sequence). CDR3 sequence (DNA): TGCAGTGCTAGAGATTCTCGCGGAGGGCCCCAAGAGACCCAGTACTTC. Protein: CSARDSRGGPQETQYF.

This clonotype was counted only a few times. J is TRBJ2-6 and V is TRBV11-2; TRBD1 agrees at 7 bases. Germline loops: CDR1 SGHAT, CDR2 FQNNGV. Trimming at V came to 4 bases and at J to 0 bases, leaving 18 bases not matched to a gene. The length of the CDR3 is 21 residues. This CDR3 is CASSSISRGSGGHSGANVLTF. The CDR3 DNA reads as TGTGCCAGCAGCTCCATATCCAGGGGGTCAGGGGGTCACTCTGGGGCCAACGTCCTGACTTTC.

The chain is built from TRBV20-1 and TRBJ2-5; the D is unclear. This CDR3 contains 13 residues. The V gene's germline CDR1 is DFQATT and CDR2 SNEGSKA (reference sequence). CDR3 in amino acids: CSAPLTNLETQYF. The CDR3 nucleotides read TGCAGCGCTCCTCTCACAAACCTAGAGACCCAGTACTTC.